In this sample, the clone carrying this T cell receptor beta chain turned up a few times. Its antigen is not identified. A junction boundary mismatches the germline segment, possibly from a read error. Each CDR3 protein gets one entry after TCRdb re-called the 5' RACE reads with MiXCR. The sample shows 450,000 to 550,000 distinct CDR3 sequences, 20% to 25% of them seen only once. Germline assignment: CDR1 SGHRS and CDR2 YFSETQ. The CDR3 has 13 residues. This record belongs to a study of T cells after yellow fever vaccination. Study background: Researchers used SMART-Seq v4 Ultra Low Input to prepare fractions that had low cell numbers. Whole-study findings and limits: Although the secondary response was weaker, it peaked faster, at day 5 versus 15. Abundant contaminating clonotypes from the bulk population could appear in FACS-sorted repertoires.

This chain joins TRBV5-1 and TRBJ1-4; D unclear. This specimen was PBMCs, taken around 3 weeks after the first yellow fever vaccination. This TCR derives from a man younger than 35 who received the YFV17D yellow fever vaccine. The CDR3 coding sequence is TGTGCCAGCAGCTTAGCGTTAGGGGAAAAACTGTTTTTT. Amino acids: CASSLALGEKLFF.